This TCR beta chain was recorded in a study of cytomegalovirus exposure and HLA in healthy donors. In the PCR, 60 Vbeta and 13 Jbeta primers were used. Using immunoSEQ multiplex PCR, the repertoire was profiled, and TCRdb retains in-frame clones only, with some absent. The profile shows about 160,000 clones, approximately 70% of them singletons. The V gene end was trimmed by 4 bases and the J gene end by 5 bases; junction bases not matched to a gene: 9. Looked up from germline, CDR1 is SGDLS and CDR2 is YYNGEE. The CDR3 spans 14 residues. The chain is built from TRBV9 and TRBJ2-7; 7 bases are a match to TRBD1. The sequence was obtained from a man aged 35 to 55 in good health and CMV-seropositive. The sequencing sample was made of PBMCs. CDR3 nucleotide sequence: TGTGCCAGCAGCCCCCGGACAGGTCGTAACGAGCAGTACTTC. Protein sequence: CASSPRTGRNEQYF.